This T cell receptor beta chain was sequenced in a study of OX40 agonist ivuxolimab in advanced cancers. Whole-study results and caveats: Both blood CD4+ and CD8+ T cells showed clonal growth by week 6 at 0.1 to 3.0 mg/kg.

CDR1 and CDR2 (germline): SGHAT, FQNNGV. CDR3 length: 15 residues. The V end lost 5 bases, the J end lost 0 bases, and 14 bases lay between the germline ends. Profiled with immunoSEQ multiplex PCR; TCRdb holds only in-frame clones, not every one. Among around 78,000 clones listed, around 86% were seen once. To note about this clone: Its antigen is undetermined.

This TCR was recovered from an adult with an advanced solid tumor such as melanoma, head and neck, liver or kidney cancer. The genes are TRBV11-2 and TRBJ2-7, with unresolved D. The input for sequencing was CD4+ or CD8+ T cells sorted from blood, taken in a trial of the OX40 agonist ivuxolimab. CDR3 residues: CASSGLRLGSYEQYF. CDR3 DNA sequence: TGTGCCAGCAGCGGGTTAAGACTGGGCTCCTACGAGCAGTACTTC.